This note documents a single T cell receptor beta chain sequence. The data were taken from a study of blood T cell repertoires in COVID-19. The repertoire was sequenced with immunoSEQ multiplex PCR; TCRdb's copy has only in-frame clones and lacks some. The data show under 75,000 clones, approximately 86% seen once. Input material: peripheral blood. The clonotype comes from a man aged 50 to 59 with active COVID-19.

The CDR3 is CASTRWGPSTDTQYF. DNA of the CDR3: TGCGCCAGCACCCGGTGGGGCCCTAGCACAGATACGCAGTATTTT. The chain links TRBV10-2 to TRBJ2-3; a weak D match, TRBD1 (5 bases). The CDR3 is 15 amino acids. The V end was cut by 7 bases, the J end by 0 bases, with 14 bases between. Looked up from germline, CDR1 is WSHSY and CDR2 is SAAADI.